The source of this T cell receptor (beta chain) is a study of shared clonotypes between healthy human individuals. Only in-frame clones appear in the TCRdb table, and some are missing; sequencing was by immunoSEQ multiplex PCR. The sample lists some 360,000 clones; 70% to 75% were seen once. This clone appeared a few times. One end of the junction varies from germline; a read error may be responsible. This CDR3 has 15 amino acids. Germline V gene sequence: CDR1 SGHRS, CDR2 YFSETQ. The J gene is TRBJ2-5, the V gene TRBV5-1; 7 bases map to TRBD2. Sequencing used memory CD4+ T cells sorted from blood. The subset denotes: CD45RA-negative fraction. This receptor was taken from a man aged 25-40 years in good health. The CDR3 nucleotides read TGCGCCAGCACCTTGGGAGGGGTCGCCCAAGAGACCCAGTACTTC. Amino acids: CASTLGGVAQETQYF.